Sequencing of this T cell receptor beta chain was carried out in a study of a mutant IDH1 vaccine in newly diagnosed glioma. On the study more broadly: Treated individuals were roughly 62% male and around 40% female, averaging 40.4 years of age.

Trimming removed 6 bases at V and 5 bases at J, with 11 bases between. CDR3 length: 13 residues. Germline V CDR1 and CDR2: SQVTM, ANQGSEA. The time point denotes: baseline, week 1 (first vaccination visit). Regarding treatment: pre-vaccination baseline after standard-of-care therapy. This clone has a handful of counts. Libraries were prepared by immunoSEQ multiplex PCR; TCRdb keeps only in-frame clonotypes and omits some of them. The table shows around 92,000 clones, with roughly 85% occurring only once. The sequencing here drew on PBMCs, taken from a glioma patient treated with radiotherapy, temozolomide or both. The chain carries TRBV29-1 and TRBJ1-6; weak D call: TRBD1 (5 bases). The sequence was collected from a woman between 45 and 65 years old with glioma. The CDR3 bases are TGCAGCGTGGGGGGGACTGATAATTCACCCCTCCACTTT. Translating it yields CSVGGTDNSPLHF.